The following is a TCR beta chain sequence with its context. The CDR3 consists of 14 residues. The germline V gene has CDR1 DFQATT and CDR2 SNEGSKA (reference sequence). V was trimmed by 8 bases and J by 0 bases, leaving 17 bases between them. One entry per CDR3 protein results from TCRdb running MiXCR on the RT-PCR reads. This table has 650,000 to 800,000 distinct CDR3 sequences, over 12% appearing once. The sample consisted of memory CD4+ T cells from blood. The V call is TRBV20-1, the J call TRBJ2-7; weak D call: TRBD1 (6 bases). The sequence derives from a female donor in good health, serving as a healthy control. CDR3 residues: CSPEDRPYSYEQYF. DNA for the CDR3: TGCAGTCCCGAAGACAGGCCTTACTCCTACGAGCAGTACTTC.